The present entry profiles one T cell receptor (beta chain) with its context. Its specificity is not known. The data originate from a study of immune evolution from preneoplasia to lung adenocarcinoma. General observations from the study: From normal lung to invasive adenocarcinoma, top clone frequencies appeared to decrease. Later-stage lesions appeared to have more T cells, more diversity, less clonality.

The ends were cut back, 0 bases at V and 0 bases at J, with 12 bases in the middle. CDR3 size: 16 residues. Looked up from germline, CDR1 is SQVTM and CDR2 is ANQGSEA. Between the mid-2010s and the late 2010s, patients underwent resection in Japan or China. Macro-dissection enriched premalignant or tumor cells before nucleic acid extraction. Sequenced by immunoSEQ multiplex PCR; TCRdb stores in-frame clones only, minus some. The repertoire consists of about 4,700 clones, with roughly 79% occurring once and the leading ten covering 6% to 7.5%. The genes are TRBV29-1 and TRBJ2-1; perhaps TRBD1 as D (5 bases). This receptor was obtained from a person aged 60-80 years with lung adenocarcinoma. Sequencing was done on a sample of FFPE minimally invasive lung adenocarcinoma tissue. CDR3: CSVEDPGQSSYNEQFF. CDR3 DNA: TGCAGCGTTGAAGATCCAGGGCAGAGCTCCTACAATGAGCAGTTCTTC.